This TCR beta chain originates from a study of T-cell reconstitution after alpha-beta-depleted transplantation in children. Preparing the TCRbeta library involved the use of unique molecular identifiers. TCRdb independently ran MiXCR on the PCR reads; one entry per CDR3 protein. The data show 200,000 to 300,000 distinct CDR3 sequences, with around 12% seen just once and about 2.4% held by the top ten. The germline V gene encodes CDR1 ENHRY and CDR2 SYGVKD. The CDR3 totals 16 residues. The J segment lost 4 bases and the V segment lost 6 bases, leaving 14 bases of the junction unmatched. This clonotype was found a few times.

The sequence came from a human donor who donated a stem cell graft to a child with acute lymphoblastic leukemia. V and J are TRBV10-3 and TRBJ2-7, with 8 bases aligning to TRBD1. Here the sequenced sample was PBMCs from the stem cell graft donor, taken from the stem cell graft. CDR3 region: CAIRVGRTGPWYEQYF. CDR3 DNA sequence: TGTGCCATCAGGGTGGGGAGGACAGGGCCTTGGTACGAGCAGTACTTC.